Presented here are 21 T cell receptor beta chains from one specimen sequenced in a study of blood T cell repertoires in COVID-19 (TCRdb year 2020). The library was built by means of the immunoSEQ multiplex PCR assay. TCRdb stores this immuneACCESS table with in-frame sequences only. Part of the clones is absent; in the studies checked, under half of the shortfall reflects unresolved V genes, and no reason is known for the rest. Counted in this sample were roughly 140,000 clones; 75% to 90% of them appeared once. Roughly 14% of the sample belongs to the ten largest clones. Source material: peripheral blood. These receptor sequences come from a woman in her thirties or forties with acute or convalescent COVID-19.

This clone was seen just once. The CDR3 spells CASSQGPNSPEQFF. CDR3 DNA: TGTGCCAGCAGCCAAGGACCAAATAGCCCGGAGCAGTTCTTC. The genes are TRBV3-1 (or the pseudogene TRBV3-2) and TRBJ2-1; D unresolved. The CDR3 totals 14 residues. With 1 base removed from V and 10 bases from J, the gap between germline ends came to 14 bases. Germline V gene data show CDR1 as LGHDT and CDR2 as YNNKEL (reference sequence).

The chain employs TRBV15 and TRBJ2-2, with a tentative D call TRBD1 (6 bases). Germline loops: CDR1 LNHNV, CDR2 YYDKDF (reference sequence). The CDR3 is 17 residues long. The germline V and J ends were trimmed by 0 bases and 5 bases, with 16 bases remaining between them. The CDR3 DNA is TGTGCCACCAGCAGAGATTTACAGGGTCGATGGACCGGGGAGCTGTTTTTT. Amino acids: CATSRDLQGRWTGELFF.

The chain links TRBV20-1 to TRBJ2-5, with no clear D. Germline values: CDR1 DFQATT, CDR2 SNEGSKA (reference sequence). The CDR3 has 11 amino acids. CDR3 residues: CSRMRGETQYF. CDR3 nucleotides: TGCAGCAGAATGAGAGGAGAGACCCAGTACTTC.

The chain links TRBV19 to TRBJ2-2, with D tentatively TRBD2 (5 bases). There are 14 residues in the CDR3. The V end lost 6 bases, the J end lost 4 bases, and 12 bases lay between the germline ends. The germline gives CDR1 LNHDA, CDR2 SQIVND (reference sequence). The CDR3 DNA is TGTGCCAGTAGAAACCGGGGAGTCACCGGGGAGCTGTTTTTT. As protein: CASRNRGVTGELFF.

This clone was observed a single time. The CDR3 here is CASSWGGLETEAFF. The CDR3 DNA is TGTGCCAGCAGCTGGGGGGGGCTAGAAACTGAAGCTTTCTTT. The chain employs TRBV11-3 and TRBJ1-1, with a tentative D call TRBD1 (6 bases). V was shortened by 4 bases and J by 5 bases, with 14 bases between the two germline ends. The germline gives CDR1 SGHNT, CDR2 YENEEA. The CDR3 consists of 14 residues.

The genes are TRBV27 and TRBJ2-3, with 11 bases matching TRBD2. Per germline, CDR1 MNHEY and CDR2 SMNVEV (reference sequence). V trimming: 6 bases; J trimming: 6 bases; junction bases outside the gene matches: 2. CDR3 size: 13 residues. Here the CDR3 reads CASRTSGVDTQYF. The CDR3 DNA reads TGTGCCAGCAGGACTAGCGGGGTCGATACGCAGTATTTT.

The chain employs TRBV4-1 and TRBJ2-7, with 8 bases that match TRBD2. Germline V gene data show CDR1 as MGHRA and CDR2 as YSYEKL. This CDR3 is 16 amino acids long. With V trimmed by 1 base and J by 2 bases, 7 bases remained unmatched. CDR3 amino acids: CASSQVPGRGAYEQYF. The CDR3 DNA follows: TGCGCCAGCAGCCAAGTCCCCGGGAGGGGTGCCTACGAGCAGTACTTC.

The V and J genes are TRBV27 and TRBJ2-1, with a tentative D call TRBD2 (7 bases). CDR3 length: 17 residues. Germline V gene lookup returns CDR1 MNHEY and CDR2 SMNVEV (reference sequence). Trimming cost V 2 bases and J 4 bases, with 18 bases left between them. CDR3 residues: CASSLTTGGRGYNEQFF. CDR3 bases: TGTGCCAGCAGTTTAACCACCGGTGGGAGGGGGTACAATGAGCAGTTCTTC.

The gene calls are TRBV5-8 and TRBJ2-7, with 7 positions matching TRBD1. This CDR3 is 16 amino acids long. The J segment lost 5 bases and the V segment lost 1 base, leaving 12 bases of the junction unmatched. The V gene's germline CDR1 is SGHTS and CDR2 YDEGEE. The CDR3 protein is CASSLSGTGVFDEQYF. The CDR3 DNA reads TGTGCCAGCAGCTTGTCCGGTACAGGGGTGTTCGACGAGCAGTACTTC.

The chain links TRBV6-5 to TRBJ1-6; 7 bases fit TRBD1. The trim removed 5 bases at V and 9 bases at J, leaving 7 bases unmatched. This CDR3 spans 14 amino acids. Germline values: CDR1 MNHEY, CDR2 SVGAGI. CDR3 protein: CASSRQGSVSPLHF. CDR3 DNA: TGTGCCAGCAGTAGACAGGGTAGTGTTTCACCCCTCCACTTT.

The chain has TRBV7-9 and TRBJ1-1; D unclear. Germline lookup yields CDR1 SEHNR and CDR2 FQNEAQ (reference sequence). The CDR3 extends over 15 amino acids. V gave up 0 bases and J gave up 6 bases, with 14 bases separating them. CDR3 region: CASSLAAGWGAEAFF. CDR3 DNA: TGTGCCAGCAGCTTAGCGGCGGGATGGGGAGCTGAAGCTTTCTTT.

The chain combines TRBV4-2 with TRBJ1-1; D is possibly TRBD1 (5 bases). Trimming shortened V by 3 bases and J by 0 bases, and 8 bases separated the two germline ends. The CDR3 covers 14 residues. Germline V lookup: CDR1 LGHNA, CDR2 YNFKEQ. CDR3 in DNA: TGTGCCAGCAGCCAGGGAGGGGTGAACACTGAAGCTTTCTTT. This gives the protein CASSQGGVNTEAFF.

This chain connects TRBV5-4 to TRBJ1-1, with 7 positions matching TRBD1. CDR1 and CDR2 from the germline V gene are SGHNT and YYREEE (reference sequence). The V gene end was trimmed by 3 bases and the J gene end by 1 base; junction bases not matched to a gene: 6. The CDR3 loop spans 15 amino acids. CDR3 sequence: CASSSRQGRNTEAFF. The CDR3 bases are TGTGCCAGCAGCTCTAGACAGGGCAGGAACACTGAAGCTTTCTTT.

This chain joins TRBV11-3 and TRBJ2-7; 8 nucleotides agree with TRBD1. The length of the CDR3 is 14 residues. In germline, CDR1 is SGHNT, CDR2 YENEEA. After removal of 5 bases from V and 6 bases from J, the junction contained 9 bases not matched to a gene. The CDR3 coding sequence is TGTGCCAGCAGCCCAGGGGGCTCCCCCTTCGAGCAGTACTTC. Translated: CASSPGGSPFEQYF. The entire variable domain, with the rest obtained from reference TRBV11-3 and TRBJ2-7, is as follows: EAGVVQSPRYKIIEKKQPVAFWCNPISGHNTLYWYLQNLGQGPELLIRYENEEAVDDSQLPKDRFSAERLKGVDSTLKIQPAELGDSAVYLCASSPGGSPFEQYFGPGTRLTVT.

The rearrangement links TRBV11-2 to TRBJ2-3, with D possibly being TRBD2 (5 bases). V shed 7 bases and J shed 6 bases, with 20 bases lying between them. The CDR3 runs to 15 residues. Per the germline V gene, CDR1 is SGHAT and CDR2 is FQNNGV. The CDR3 DNA is TGTGCCAGCAAACAAGACTTGGGGAGTGTTGATACGCAGTATTTT. Translation: CASKQDLGSVDTQYF.

Turning to this clone: This specimen includes other DNA sequences encoding the same CDR3. This chain uses TRBV29-1 with TRBJ2-1; D possibly corresponds to TRBD2 (6 bases). Germline CDR1 and CDR2: SQVTM and ANQGSEA. CDR3 length: 10 residues. V was clipped by 7 bases and J by 7 bases, with 8 bases between them. This CDR3 reads CSAGGNEQFF. The CDR3 DNA sequence: TGCAGCGCCGGGGGTAATGAGCAGTTCTTC.

The chain recombines TRBV12-3 or TRBV12-4 with TRBJ1-2, with TRBD1 identical over 10 bases. The CDR3 length is 13 residues. V dropped 5 bases and J dropped 6; count of bases not matched to a gene: 3. In nucleotides, the CDR3 is TGTGCCAGCAGTGCCGACAGGGGGCATGGCTACACCTTC. Its translation: CASSADRGHGYTF.

The gene calls are TRBV2 and TRBJ1-1; TRBD1 matches 8 bases. Germline V gene lookup returns CDR1 SNHLY and CDR2 FYNNEI. Losses at the gene ends were 6 bases for V and 3 bases for J; bases not matched to a gene: 6. CDR3 size: 14 residues. The CDR3 bases are TGTGCCAGCAGGCCGGGGACAGGCCACACTGAAGCTTTCTTT. It encodes CASRPGTGHTEAFF.

CDR3 DNA: TGTGCCAGCAGCTTAACTAGCCAGGGCGGGGAGCTGTTTTTT. Translation gives CASSLTSQGGELFF. J is TRBJ2-2 and V is TRBV7-2, with D possibly being TRBD2 (6 bases). This CDR3 region has 14 residues. In germline, CDR1 is SGHTA, CDR2 FQGNSA. The V and J ends lost 2 bases and 7 bases respectively, with 11 bases between them.

The gene calls are TRBV10-3 and TRBJ1-1; 10 positions agree with TRBD1. V was pared by 4 bases and J by 4 bases, with 6 bases of the junction left unmatched. Germline loops: CDR1 ENHRY, CDR2 SYGVKD. CDR3 length: 15 amino acids. The CDR3 region is CAISGPGQGTTEAFF. CDR3 bases: TGTGCCATCAGTGGTCCGGGACAGGGGACCACTGAAGCTTTCTTT.

V is TRBV30 and J is TRBJ1-2; 11 nucleotides agree with TRBD1. In germline, CDR1 is GTSNPN, CDR2 SVGIG (reference sequence). There are 13 residues in the CDR3. The J segment lost 8 bases and the V segment lost 8 bases, leaving 10 bases of the junction unmatched. CDR3 sequence: CAGGDRGFGGYTF. CDR3 in DNA: TGTGCCGGGGGGGACAGGGGGTTCGGAGGCTACACCTTC. Full variable domain (remainder filled in from reference TRBV30 and TRBJ1-2): SQTIHQWPATLVQPVGSPLSLECTVEGTSNPNLYWYRQAAGRGLQLLFYSVGIGQISSEVPQNLSASRPQDRQFILSSKKLLLSDSGFYLCAGGDRGFGGYTFGSGTRLTVV.